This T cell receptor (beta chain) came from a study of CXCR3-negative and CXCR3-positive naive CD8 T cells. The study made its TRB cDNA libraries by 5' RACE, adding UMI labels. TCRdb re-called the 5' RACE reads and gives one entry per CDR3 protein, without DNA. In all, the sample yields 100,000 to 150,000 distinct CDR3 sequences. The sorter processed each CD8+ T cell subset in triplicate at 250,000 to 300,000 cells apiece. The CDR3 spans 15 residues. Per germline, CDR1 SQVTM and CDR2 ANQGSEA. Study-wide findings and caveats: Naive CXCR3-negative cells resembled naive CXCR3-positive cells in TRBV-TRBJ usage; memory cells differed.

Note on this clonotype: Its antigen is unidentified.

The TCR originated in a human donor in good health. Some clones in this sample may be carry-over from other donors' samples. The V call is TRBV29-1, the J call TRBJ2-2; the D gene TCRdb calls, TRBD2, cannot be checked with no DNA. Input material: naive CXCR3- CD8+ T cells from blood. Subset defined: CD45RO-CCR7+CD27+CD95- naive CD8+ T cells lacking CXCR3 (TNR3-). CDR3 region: CSAEVGTLNTGELFF.